Below are 20 T cell receptor beta chains sequenced from a single sample in a study of shared clonotypes between healthy human individuals. The assay was immunoSEQ multiplex PCR, and TCRdb's table has in-frame clones only and misses some. The table shows around 350,000 clones, with 73% occurring only once. The source material was memory CD4+ T cells sorted from blood. The subset was: CD45RA-negative fraction. These TCRs come from a man under 40 in good health.

The rearrangement joins TRBV19 to TRBJ1-1, with a possible D match to TRBD1 (6 bases). Germline lookup yields CDR1 LNHDA and CDR2 SQIVND (reference sequence). Trimming stripped 1 base from V and 1 base from J, with 16 bases between. The CDR3 covers 17 residues. The CDR3 DNA is TGTGCCAGTAGTATAGGCCTTGGCAGGGGCCGGAACACTGAAGCTTTCTTT. This sequence encodes CASSIGLGRGRNTEAFF.

The chain carries TRBV5-1 and TRBJ1-2; D remains ambiguous. The CDR3 loop spans 14 amino acids. Germline assignment: CDR1 SGHRS and CDR2 YFSETQ. Trimming left V 1 base short and J 2 bases short, with 9 bases between. Here the CDR3 reads CASSLSTTNYGYTF. The CDR3 DNA reads TGCGCCAGCAGCTTGAGTACCACAAACTATGGCTACACCTTC.

This clone was seen only once. V and J are TRBV28 and TRBJ2-5; perhaps TRBD1 as D (6 bases). Trimming removed 11 bases at V and 9 bases at J, with 16 bases between. From germline, CDR1 is MDHEN and CDR2 SYDVKM. The CDR3 spans 11 residues. Here the CDR3 DNA reads TGTGCCGCCTCTTCCCAGGGGTCCCAGTACTTC. Its translation: CAASSQGSQYF.

The chain carries TRBV29-1 and TRBJ1-4; no clear D gene. The CDR3 extends over 12 amino acids. Germline CDR1 is SQVTM and CDR2 is ANQGSEA. V was pared by 5 bases and J by 0 bases, with 4 bases between. CDR3 amino acids: CSVRATNEKLFF. CDR3 nucleotide sequence: TGCAGCGTTCGTGCAACTAATGAAAAACTGTTTTTT. The variable domain in full, with the rest retrieved from reference TRBV29-1 and TRBJ1-4, is SAVISQKPSRDICQRGTSLTIQCQVDSQVTMMFWYRQQPGQSLTLIATANQGSEATYESGFVIDKFPISRPNLTFSTLTVSNMSPEDSSIYLCSVRATNEKLFFGSGTQLSVL.

This rearrangement joins TRBV5-1 to TRBJ2-7; 8 positions agree with TRBD1. Losses at the gene ends were 4 bases for V and 0 bases for J; bases not matched to a gene: 6. Germline V lookup: CDR1 SGHRS, CDR2 YFSETQ. The CDR3 runs 15 residues. This CDR3 reads CASSVGQGRSYEQYF. The DNA of the CDR3 is TGCGCCAGCAGCGTAGGACAGGGTCGCTCCTACGAGCAGTACTTC.

The V and J genes are TRBV7-2 and TRBJ2-1; no reliable D call. This CDR3 has 12 residues. Germline loops: CDR1 SGHTA, CDR2 FQGNSA. V lost 3 bases to trimming and J lost 9 bases, with 9 bases between them. The CDR3 sequence: CASSFPLGEQFF. DNA for the CDR3: TGTGCCAGCAGCTTCCCGCTAGGTGAGCAGTTCTTC.

This clone was recorded only once. CDR3 sequence reads: CASSQRVAGETQYF. CDR3 nucleotide sequence: TGTGCCAGCAGTCAAAGGGTGGCGGGCGAGACCCAGTACTTC. This rearrangement joins TRBV2 to TRBJ2-5, with D perhaps matching TRBD2 (5 bases). This CDR3 comprises 14 residues. The V gene lost 5 bases and the J gene lost 5 bases, with 15 bases spanning the gap. From germline, CDR1 is SNHLY and CDR2 FYNNEI.

The rearrangement uses TRBV10-3 and TRBJ1-1; 7 bases are shared with TRBD1. Germline V CDR1 and CDR2: ENHRY, SYGVKD. V lost 0 bases to trimming and J lost 4 bases; unmatched junction nucleotides: 5. The CDR3 has 15 residues. The CDR3: CAISESSRDSTEAFF. DNA for the CDR3: TGTGCCATCAGTGAGTCGAGCCGGGACAGCACTGAAGCTTTCTTT.

This chain uses TRBV29-1 with TRBJ2-2; no clear D gene. Germline V gene data show CDR1 as SQVTM and CDR2 as ANQGSEA. CDR3 length equals 13 residues. Trimming pared 3 bases from V and 0 bases from J, leaving 5 bases between. Here the CDR3 reads CSVDSSNTGELFF. The CDR3 DNA follows: TGCAGCGTTGACAGTTCGAACACCGGGGAGCTGTTTTTT.

The gene calls are TRBV29-1 and TRBJ2-3; 7 nucleotides align to TRBD2. Germline trimming cut 4 bases from V and 7 bases from J; bases unmatched to any gene: 14. The CDR3 contains 15 residues. Germline assignment: CDR1 SQVTM and CDR2 ANQGSEA. In nucleotides, the CDR3 is TGCAGCGTTGGGAGAGGGGAGGGAATGGACTATACGCAGTATTTT. It yields the protein CSVGRGEGMDYTQYF.

The chain couples TRBV7-9 to TRBJ1-2; tentative D call: TRBD1 (5 bases). The V end was cut by 5 bases, the J end by 6 bases, with 13 bases between. The CDR3 totals 13 residues. From germline, CDR1 is SEHNR and CDR2 FQNEAQ (reference sequence). For the CDR3, the DNA is TGTGCCAGCAGCCCCCGGACACGTCATGGCTACACCTTC. Amino acid sequence: CASSPRTRHGYTF.

V usage is TRBV5-5 and J usage is TRBJ2-7, with D uncertain. Germline V gene data show CDR1 as SGHKS and CDR2 as YYEKEE (reference sequence). V was clipped by 3 bases and J by 7 bases, with 14 bases between them. The CDR3 length is 13 residues. The CDR3 region is CASSWANLWEQYF. DNA of the CDR3: TGTGCCAGCAGCTGGGCCAACCTTTGGGAGCAGTACTTC.

The V call is TRBV19, the J call TRBJ2-5; TRBD2 agrees at 7 bases. Looked up from germline, CDR1 is LNHDA and CDR2 is SQIVND (reference sequence). The CDR3 has 18 amino acids. V trimming: 3 bases; J trimming: 1 base; junction bases outside the gene matches: 14. The CDR3 DNA follows: TGTGCCAGTAGTATTAGGTCTGGGGCGCGGACTAGCCAAGAGACCCAGTACTTC. It codes for CASSIRSGARTSQETQYF.

The J gene is TRBJ1-1, the V gene TRBV27, with TRBD1 as a possible D gene (5 bases). With 5 bases removed from V and 4 bases from J, the gap between germline ends came to 17 bases. In germline, CDR1 is MNHEY, CDR2 SMNVEV (reference sequence). The CDR3 is 15 amino acids. The CDR3 reads CASSPRYGGGTEAFF. As DNA, the CDR3 is TGTGCCAGCAGTCCCCGTTATGGGGGGGGCACTGAAGCTTTCTTT.

V is TRBV2 and J is TRBJ2-5, with 7 bases matching TRBD1. The trim removed 7 bases at V and 5 bases at J, leaving 13 bases unmatched. This CDR3 has 15 amino acids. CDR1 is SNHLY and CDR2 is FYNNEI in the germline V gene. CDR3 loop: CASTPGRGPLETQYF. The CDR3 DNA sequence: TGTGCCAGCACCCCGGGTAGGGGGCCGTTGGAGACCCAGTACTTC.

This chain connects TRBV25-1 to TRBJ2-7, with TRBD1 as a possible D gene (5 bases). Trimming stripped 4 bases from V and 3 bases from J, with 7 bases between. Per the germline V gene, CDR1 is MGHDK and CDR2 is SYGVNS. The CDR3 extends over 12 amino acids. CDR3 DNA sequence: TGTGCCAGCAGTGGGACAATCTACGAGCAGTACTTC. Its translation: CASSGTIYEQYF.

This chain connects TRBV5-4 to TRBJ2-7, with TRBD2 as a possible D gene (6 bases). CDR3 length: 15 residues. The germline gives CDR1 SGHNT, CDR2 YYREEE (reference sequence). V lost 3 bases to trimming and J lost 0 bases, with 13 bases between them. The CDR3 region has the DNA TGTGCCAGCAGCTCGGGACTTCTGAGCTCCTACGAGCAGTACTTC. It yields the protein CASSSGLLSSYEQYF.

CDR3 bases: TGTGCCAGTATGGGCAGATCGAACACTGAAGCTTTCTTT. Translating it yields CASMGRSNTEAFF. V gene TRBV19 combines with J gene TRBJ1-1; D gene ambiguous. CDR3 size: 13 residues. Trimming removed 7 bases at V and 1 base at J, with 10 bases between. Germline V gene sequence: CDR1 LNHDA, CDR2 SQIVND (reference sequence).

Here the CDR3 reads CAWSHPGQGLRANVLTF. The DNA of the CDR3 is TGTGCCTGGAGCCACCCGGGACAGGGGTTGAGAGCCAACGTCCTGACTTTC. The chain joins TRBV30 to TRBJ2-6, with 10 positions matching TRBD1. Looked up from germline, CDR1 is GTSNPN and CDR2 is SVGIG (reference sequence). This CDR3 region has 17 residues. Trimming cost V 3 bases and J 7 bases; bases outside gene matches: 12.

The chain carries TRBV7-2 and TRBJ1-2; D ambiguous. Germline V gene data show CDR1 as SGHTA and CDR2 as FQGNSA. With 3 bases removed from V and 4 bases from J, the gap between germline ends came to 9 bases. The CDR3 has 13 residues. The CDR3 region is CASSFQSRYGYTF. DNA of the CDR3: TGTGCCAGCAGCTTTCAAAGTCGCTATGGCTACACCTTC.